Below, 14 T cell receptor beta chains from the same sample are listed, as sequenced in a study of technical replicates of blood from a handful of donors. Data came from immunoSEQ multiplex PCR; TCRdb stores just in-frame clones and leaves some out. The table has nearly 80,000 clones, 90% to 95% seen once. The specimen sequenced was T cells isolated from PBMCs. The receptors were gathered from a human donor in good health.

The chain links TRBV6-6 to TRBJ2-4; D unclear. Germline CDR1 is MNHNY and CDR2 is SVGAGI (reference sequence). Trimming took 7 bases from V and 0 from J, leaving 13 bases between them. CDR3 length: 15 residues. As DNA, the CDR3 is TGTGCCAGCACCCCAAGCACGGTAGCCAAAAACATTCAGTACTTC. This gives the protein CASTPSTVAKNIQYF.

The chain carries TRBV15 and TRBJ2-3; 12 bases are a match to TRBD1. The CDR3 has 18 residues. J was trimmed by 0 bases and V by 6 bases; bases with no gene match: 10. Germline V lookup: CDR1 LNHNV, CDR2 YYDKDF (reference sequence). The DNA for the CDR3 is TGTGCCACCAGGGTCCTGGGACAGGGGGCGCGAAGCACAGATACGCAGTATTTT. The encoded protein is CATRVLGQGARSTDTQYF.

This clone was found once. The chain joins TRBV27 to TRBJ1-2; 7 positions match TRBD1. Losses at the gene ends were 0 bases for V and 8 bases for J; bases not matched to a gene: 6. The CDR3 extends over 14 amino acids. Germline CDR1 and CDR2: MNHEY and SMNVEV (reference sequence). The CDR3 region is CASSLSETGTGYTF. The CDR3 DNA follows: TGTGCCAGCAGTTTATCCGAGACAGGGACCGGCTACACCTTC.

V usage is TRBV6-5 and J usage is TRBJ1-1; maybe TRBD1 (6 bases). The V end was cut by 6 bases, the J end by 1 base, with 6 bases between. This CDR3 spans 12 amino acids. CDR1 and CDR2 from the germline V gene are MNHEY and SVGAGI. Here the CDR3 DNA reads TGTGCCAGCAGACAGGGGAACACTGAAGCTTTCTTT. It is translated as CASRQGNTEAFF.

This rearrangement joins TRBV9 to TRBJ1-5, with D possibly being TRBD1 (5 bases). Germline values: CDR1 SGDLS, CDR2 YYNGEE. CDR3 length equals 15 residues. Trimming stripped 0 bases from V and 4 bases from J, with 11 bases between. This CDR3 is CASSVVDSPNQPQHF. CDR3 coding DNA: TGTGCCAGCAGCGTAGTAGACAGCCCGAATCAGCCCCAGCATTTT.

The rearrangement links TRBV18 to TRBJ2-7; 10 nucleotides line up with TRBD1. Per germline, CDR1 KGHSH and CDR2 LQKENI. The CDR3 loop spans 15 amino acids. V gave up 4 bases and J gave up 4 bases; unmatched junction bases: 7. The CDR3, as DNA: TGTGCCAGCTCACGTGGGACAGGGGTTTCGTACGAGCAGTACTTC. Translated: CASSRGTGVSYEQYF.

The V and J genes are TRBV5-1 and TRBJ2-3, with unresolved D. The CDR3 has 14 amino acids. Trimming removed 0 bases at V and 1 base at J, with 6 bases between. Germline loops: CDR1 SGHRS, CDR2 YFSETQ. CDR3: CASSLESRTDTQYF. The CDR3 bases are TGCGCCAGCAGCTTGGAGAGCCGCACAGATACGCAGTATTTT.

The rearrangement uses TRBV7-9 and TRBJ1-5; TRBD1 aligns across 8 bases. The CDR3 is 13 amino acids. Germline-derived CDR1 and CDR2 are SEHNR and FQNEAQ (reference sequence). V trimming: 5 bases; J trimming: 9 bases; junction bases outside the gene matches: 6. CDR3 nucleotides: TGTGCCAGCAGCGAACAGGGGGGGAGGCCCCAGCATTTT. It yields the protein CASSEQGGRPQHF.

This chain links TRBV27 with TRBJ1-4; 7 bases are a match to TRBD1. This CDR3 is 15 amino acids long. Germline V gene data show CDR1 as MNHEY and CDR2 as SMNVEV (reference sequence). V dropped 5 bases and J dropped 3; count of bases not matched to a gene: 6. The CDR3 region has the DNA TGTGCCAGCAGTCCATACAGGGGATCTAATGAAAAACTGTTTTTT. Encoded protein: CASSPYRGSNEKLFF.

The genes are TRBV27 and TRBJ2-1; D possibly corresponds to TRBD2 (7 bases). Germline V lookup: CDR1 MNHEY, CDR2 SMNVEV (reference sequence). CDR3 size: 19 residues. V lost 6 bases, J lost 4 bases, and 28 bases lay in between. The DNA of the CDR3 is TGTGCCAGCAGCTGGGGGGGTTCTTACAGGGCGGTTGGATACAATGAGCAGTTCTTC. This sequence encodes CASSWGGSYRAVGYNEQFF.

V gene TRBV6-5 combines with J gene TRBJ2-7; D gene uncertain. Between the trimmed V and J ends, which lost 4 bases and 4 bases, there was a span of 5 bases. This CDR3 is built from 11 residues. Germline CDR1 MNHEY, CDR2 SVGAGI. As DNA, the CDR3 is TGTGCCAGCAGTTCCACTTACGAGCAGTACTTC. Translated: CASSSTYEQYF.

This clone was recorded once. This chain joins TRBV30 and TRBJ2-7, with D unresolved. The CDR3 contains 13 residues. V was clipped by 0 bases and J by 0 bases, with 6 bases between them. Germline loops: CDR1 GTSNPN, CDR2 SVGIG (reference sequence). CDR3 nucleotides: TGTGCCTGGAGTGTTTCCGGCTCCTACGAGCAGTACTTC. Translation: CAWSVSGSYEQYF.

V gene TRBV28 combines with J gene TRBJ2-1; weak D call: TRBD1 (5 bases). The CDR3 is 13 amino acids. Per germline, CDR1 MDHEN and CDR2 SYDVKM. Trimming took off 2 bases at V and 5 bases at J, with 7 bases between the two ends. The CDR3 DNA is TGTGCCAGCAGTTTAGCACAGGACAATGAGCAGTTCTTC. Its protein is CASSLAQDNEQFF.

The chain has TRBV5-4 and TRBJ2-1, with 10 bases lining up with TRBD2. V lost 6 bases, J lost 5 bases, and 8 bases stayed unmatched. The CDR3 is made up of 15 amino acids. Germline V lookup: CDR1 SGHNT, CDR2 YYREEE (reference sequence). For the CDR3, the DNA is TGTGCCAGCATAGATAGCGGGAGGTTGGACAATGAGCAGTTCTTC. This sequence encodes CASIDSGRLDNEQFF. The whole variable domain, remainder taken from reference TRBV5-4 and TRBJ2-1, is ETGVTQSPTHLIKTRGQQVTLRCSSQSGHNTVSWYQQALGQGPQFIFQYYREEENGRGNFPPRFSGLQFPNYSSELNVNALELDDSALYLCASIDSGRLDNEQFFGPGTRLTVL.